This T cell receptor (beta chain) was sequenced for a study of cytomegalovirus exposure and HLA in healthy donors. Study-level information: Samples from HLA-typed donors yielded around 79 million unique TCRs in an early data release.

Worth noting for this clone: Antigen specificity is unknown.

Overall study findings and caveats: Upon later analysis, HLA-associated TCR beta chains proved more clonally expanded than other, equally common chains.

PCR primers comprised 60 Vbeta and 13 Jbeta primers. Sequenced by immunoSEQ multiplex PCR; TCRdb stores in-frame clones only, minus some. The table has about 170,000 clones, roughly four fifths seen once. Per the germline V gene, CDR1 is SGDLS and CDR2 is YYNGEE. With 1 base clipped from V and 5 bases from J, the junction kept 6 bases outside the gene matches. The CDR3 contains 16 residues. This clonotype originated in a woman aged 30 to 39 in good health and CMV-seropositive. The sample was PBMCs. V is TRBV9 and J is TRBJ2-5, with TRBD2 identical over 12 bases. This CDR3 is CASSVTSGGSGETQYF. CDR3 DNA sequence: TGTGCCAGCAGCGTAACTAGCGGGGGGTCTGGGGAGACCCAGTACTTC.